This entry lists 32 T cell receptor beta chains sequenced from one sample in a study of cytomegalovirus exposure and HLA in healthy donors. PCR employed 60 Vbeta and 13 Jbeta primers. The method was immunoSEQ multiplex PCR; TCRdb's version includes in-frame clones alone and lacks a portion of them. This table holds about 160,000 clones, around 80% found once. Sequencing was performed on PBMCs. These receptors were taken from a female donor in good health and CMV-seronegative.

This chain uses TRBV18 with TRBJ1-6, with 8 nucleotides matching TRBD1. V lost 6 bases to trimming and J lost 5 bases; unmatched junction nucleotides: 6. The CDR3 extends over 15 amino acids. Germline V gene data show CDR1 as KGHSH and CDR2 as LQKENI. The CDR3 protein is CASSDRTGNNSPLHF. The CDR3 nucleotides read TGTGCCAGCTCCGACCGGACAGGGAATAATTCACCCCTCCACTTT.

This clone has only one observation. The rearrangement uses TRBV9 and TRBJ1-1; 7 nucleotides match TRBD1. V was pared by 3 bases and J by 0 bases, with 2 bases of the junction left unmatched. In germline, CDR1 is SGDLS, CDR2 YYNGEE. CDR3 size: 14 residues. This CDR3 is CASSARGMNTEAFF. As DNA, the CDR3 is TGTGCCAGCAGCGCCAGGGGGATGAACACTGAAGCTTTCTTT.

The chain combines TRBV29-1 with TRBJ1-2; TRBD1 agrees at 10 bases. The V gene's germline CDR1 is SQVTM and CDR2 ANQGSEA. V lost 4 bases, J lost 8 bases, and 1 base stayed unmatched. The CDR3 has 11 amino acids. DNA of the CDR3: TGCAGCGTTGGGACAGGGGGGGGCTACACCTTC. Translating gives CSVGTGGGYTF.

A note on this clone: The junction does not match germline at one end; this may be a read error. The CDR3 bases are TGTGCCAGCAGTTCCGGGACGGGACTTCACTTC. Amino acids: CASSSGTGLHF. The chain employs TRBV6-1 and TRBJ2-7; possibly TRBD2 for D (6 bases). This CDR3 contains 11 residues. Germline assignment: CDR1 MNHNS and CDR2 SASEGT.

This clone was observed once. The chain couples TRBV16 to TRBJ2-1; 8 bases fit TRBD1. Germline values: CDR1 KGHSY, CDR2 FQNENV. The CDR3 is made up of 17 amino acids. J lost 1 base, V lost 3 bases, and 8 bases had no gene match. The CDR3 bases are TGTGCCAGCAGCCAGGCCGACAGGGGAGTTTCCTACAATGAGCAGTTCTTC. Translated, it gives CASSQADRGVSYNEQFF.

This chain connects TRBV7-9 to TRBJ2-7; TRBD2 matches at 7 bases. Trimming removed 5 bases from V and 4 bases from J; junction bases left unmatched: 14. The CDR3 is 16 amino acids. The germline V gene encodes CDR1 SEHNR and CDR2 FQNEAQ (reference sequence). The CDR3 sequence: CASSAQMGGAGYEQYF. The CDR3 region has the DNA TGTGCCAGCAGCGCCCAAATGGGAGGGGCGGGTTACGAGCAGTACTTC.

The gene calls are TRBV7-3 and TRBJ2-3; 8 bases map to TRBD2. Looked up from germline, CDR1 is SGHTA and CDR2 is FQGTGA. Trimming took 2 bases from V and 2 from J; bases not matched to a gene: 9. This CDR3 is 17 amino acids long. DNA of the CDR3: TGTGCCAGCAGCTTAGGGGGCGGGAGGCCTCTCACAGATACGCAGTATTTT. Amino acids: CASSLGGGRPLTDTQYF.

This clone was detected a few times. The J gene is TRBJ2-1, the V gene TRBV4-1; 9 nucleotides align to TRBD2. CDR3 size: 16 residues. The ends lost 3 bases at V and 2 bases at J; junction bases unmatched: 5. Germline CDR1 reads MGHRA; CDR2 reads YSYEKL. In DNA, the CDR3 is TGCGCCAGCAGCCAGGAAGCTAGCGGGGCCTACAATGAGCAGTTCTTC. Amino acid sequence: CASSQEASGAYNEQFF.

This clone has a handful of counts. This chain connects TRBV7-9 to TRBJ1-2; TRBD1 aligns across 9 bases. The V gene end was trimmed by 5 bases and the J gene end by 6 bases; junction bases not matched to a gene: 19. The germline V gene has CDR1 SEHNR and CDR2 FQNEAQ (reference sequence). This CDR3 comprises 18 residues. Here the CDR3 reads CASSPPSWDREHPNGYTF. The CDR3 region has the DNA TGTGCCAGCAGCCCCCCTTCCTGGGACAGGGAGCATCCGAATGGCTACACCTTC.

J is TRBJ2-1 and V is TRBV27, with 11 bases matching TRBD2. V lost 7 bases to trimming and J lost 7 bases; unmatched junction nucleotides: 6. This CDR3 contains 14 residues. CDR1 is MNHEY and CDR2 is SMNVEV in the germline V gene (reference sequence). The CDR3 DNA reads as TGTGCCAGCATTGGACTAGCGGGCGGGAATGAGCAGTTCTTC. Translating gives CASIGLAGGNEQFF.

CDR3 sequence: CASSTRTGNTGELFF. In nucleotides, the CDR3 is TGTGCCAGCAGCACCCGAACAGGGAACACCGGGGAGCTGTTTTTT. V usage is TRBV11-1 and J usage is TRBJ2-2; D is perhaps TRBD1 (5 bases). Germline loops: CDR1 SGHAT, CDR2 FQDESV (reference sequence). The length of the CDR3 is 15 residues. V was shortened by 5 bases and J by 1 base, with 11 bases between the two germline ends.

The chain carries TRBV28 and TRBJ2-3; TRBD2 agrees at 10 bases. The V gene's germline CDR1 is MDHEN and CDR2 SYDVKM. V was pared by 2 bases and J by 6 bases, with 8 bases of the junction left unmatched. There are 16 residues in the CDR3. CDR3 nucleotide sequence: TGTGCCAGCAGTTTAAGGGGTCTAGCGGGAGTGGATACGCAGTATTTT. It encodes CASSLRGLAGVDTQYF.

This clone was observed a few times. The V and J genes are TRBV9 and TRBJ2-3; 9 nucleotides line up with TRBD2. The CDR3 sequence is 15 residues long. The V and J ends lost 0 bases and 6 bases, in that order; junction bases with no gene match: 5. The germline V gene has CDR1 SGDLS and CDR2 YYNGEE. CDR3 in DNA: TGTGCCAGCAGCGTAGGACTAGCGGAGGGGGATACGCAGTATTTT. This codes for CASSVGLAEGDTQYF.

This chain links TRBV4-3 with TRBJ1-3, with 9 bases fitting TRBD1. The CDR3 consists of 16 residues. V lost 2 bases, J lost 2 bases, and 4 bases stayed unmatched. In germline, CDR1 is LGHNA, CDR2 YSLEER. CDR3 sequence (DNA): TGCGCCAGCAGCCAATTTGGGACAGGGCCTGGAAACACCATATATTTT. Protein: CASSQFGTGPGNTIYF.

This clone was counted only a few times. The J gene is TRBJ1-2, the V gene TRBV6-1; no definite D call. V was pared by 2 bases and J by 5 bases, with 12 bases between. This CDR3 has 14 amino acids. Germline loops: CDR1 MNHNS, CDR2 SASEGT. The CDR3 nucleotides read TGTGCCAGCAGTGAAATTGGTCCCGGGTATGGCTACACCTTC. It specifies CASSEIGPGYGYTF.

The chain recombines TRBV7-2 with TRBJ2-3, with a possible D match to TRBD2 (7 bases). The V end was cut by 3 bases, the J end by 5 bases, with 18 bases between. In germline, CDR1 is SGHTA, CDR2 FQGNSA. This CDR3 is built from 16 residues. DNA of the CDR3: TGTGCCAGCAGCTTTAGGGGGGCGGGAGTTAGAGATACGCAGTATTTT. This sequence encodes CASSFRGAGVRDTQYF.

The chain recombines TRBV6-8 with TRBJ2-7; a weak D match, TRBD1 (5 bases). V dropped 7 bases and J dropped 6 bases, with 22 bases sitting between them. Germline V gene data show CDR1 as MNHGY and CDR2 as SAAAGT. This CDR3 contains 15 residues. Here the CDR3 reads CASTRTGPRNVEQYF. The CDR3 DNA reads TGTGCCAGCACCCGAACAGGACCCCGAAACGTCGAGCAGTACTTC.

A remark on this clone: This likely comes from a read error, as the CDR3 has no conserved phenylalanine or tryptophan at its end. The V and J genes are TRBV9 and TRBJ2-7; maybe TRBD2 (7 bases). This CDR3 contains 13 residues. V dropped 3 bases and J dropped 2 bases, with 9 bases sitting between them. Germline CDR1 SGDLS, CDR2 YYNGEE. Here the CDR3 DNA reads TGTGCCAGCAGCGGAGGGGGGGCCTACGAGCAGTACCTC. Protein: CASSGGGAYEQYL.

The chain employs TRBV6-4 and TRBJ2-3; 8 nucleotides match TRBD1. Germline V gene sequence: CDR1 MRHNA, CDR2 SNTAGT. This CDR3 region has 13 residues. J was trimmed by 5 bases and V by 5 bases; bases with no gene match: 3. The CDR3 loop reads CASSPDRGDTQYF. As DNA, the CDR3 is TGTGCCAGCAGTCCTGACAGGGGAGATACGCAGTATTTT.

The V call is TRBV7-8, the J call TRBJ1-1; D call uncertain. The CDR3 runs to 14 residues. Trimming left V 4 bases short and J 4 bases short, with 13 bases between. The V gene's germline CDR1 is SGHVS and CDR2 FQNEAQ. The CDR3 DNA follows: TGTGCCAGCAGCTCCACCCTCGGTGGCACTGAAGCTTTCTTT. Residues: CASSSTLGGTEAFF.

This rearrangement joins TRBV28 to TRBJ1-5; 7 nucleotides match TRBD1. The CDR3 contains 16 residues. Germline V gene sequence: CDR1 MDHEN, CDR2 SYDVKM. The J segment lost 2 bases and the V segment lost 6 bases, leaving 10 bases of the junction unmatched. CDR3 sequence (DNA): TGTGCCAGCAGATTTAGAGGGGGCTTCGGCAATCAGCCCCAGCATTTT. It is translated as CASRFRGGFGNQPQHF.

The genes are TRBV5-1 and TRBJ2-7; 7 positions match TRBD1. CDR3 size: 15 residues. Germline assignment: CDR1 SGHRS and CDR2 YFSETQ. Unmatched junction bases numbered 7, after V lost 4 bases and J lost 0 bases. Here the CDR3 reads CASSARQGRSYEQYF. Here the CDR3 DNA reads TGCGCCAGCAGCGCCCGACAGGGCCGCTCCTACGAGCAGTACTTC.

This chain uses TRBV7-2 with TRBJ2-1; 12 nucleotides line up with TRBD2. This CDR3 is 16 amino acids long. CDR1 is SGHTA and CDR2 is FQGNSA in the germline V gene. The ends lost 4 bases at V and 10 bases at J; junction bases unmatched: 11. The CDR3 reads CASSSRDTSGRPEQFF. CDR3 bases: TGTGCCAGCAGCTCCCGTGATACTAGCGGGAGGCCGGAGCAGTTCTTC.

The rearrangement links TRBV27 to TRBJ2-2, with 7 bases fitting TRBD1. V was pared by 5 bases and J by 4 bases, with 13 bases of the junction left unmatched. The CDR3 loop spans 17 amino acids. Germline V gene data show CDR1 as MNHEY and CDR2 as SMNVEV (reference sequence). CDR3 DNA sequence: TGTGCCAGCAGTCCCCTTATTTCAGGGGGTAGCACCGGGGAGCTGTTTTTT. This sequence encodes CASSPLISGGSTGELFF.

The chain recombines TRBV30 with TRBJ1-1; 7 bases match TRBD1. This CDR3 region has 14 residues. With 8 bases clipped from V and 0 bases from J, the junction kept 9 bases outside the gene matches. CDR1 is GTSNPN and CDR2 is SVGIG in the germline V gene (reference sequence). This chain's CDR3 is CARRRDSLNTEAFF. The CDR3 nucleotides are TGTGCCCGCAGACGGGACAGTCTGAACACTGAAGCTTTCTTT. The variable domain in full, with the rest retrieved from reference TRBV30 and TRBJ1-1, is SQTIHQWPATLVQPVGSPLSLECTVEGTSNPNLYWYRQAAGRGLQLLFYSVGIGQISSEVPQNLSASRPQDRQFILSSKKLLLSDSGFYLCARRRDSLNTEAFFGQGTRLTVV.

This clone showed up just a few times. The chain is built from TRBV13 and TRBJ1-1, with TRBD1 identical over 7 bases. V shed 6 bases, J shed 6 bases, and the junction held 1 base outside the gene matches. Germline V CDR1 and CDR2: PRHDT, FYEKMQ (reference sequence). The CDR3 runs to 11 residues. CDR3: CASRDRSEAFF. DNA for the CDR3: TGTGCCAGCAGGGACAGGTCTGAAGCTTTCTTT. The full variable domain, with the rest looked up from reference TRBV13 and TRBJ1-1, is AAGVIQSPRHLIKEKRETATLKCYPIPRHDTVYWYQQGPGQDPQFLISFYEKMQSDKGSIPDRFSAQQFSDYHSELNMSSLELGDSALYFCASRDRSEAFFGQGTRLTVV.

The gene calls are TRBV15 and TRBJ2-5; TRBD2 matches at 9 bases. CDR3 length equals 16 residues. Germline assignment: CDR1 LNHNV and CDR2 YYDKDF (reference sequence). V lost 5 bases to trimming and J lost 5 bases; unmatched junction nucleotides: 12. The CDR3 sequence is CATSERLSGGRETQYF. CDR3 in DNA: TGTGCCACCAGCGAGCGCCTTAGCGGGGGAAGGGAGACCCAGTACTTC.

CDR3 sequence reads: CASSLASGGYTF. The CDR3 DNA reads TGTGCCAGCAGCTTAGCGTCTGGTGGCTACACCTTC. The chain links TRBV5-4 to TRBJ1-2; D call uncertain. V was clipped by 2 bases and J by 7 bases, with 9 bases between them. The length of the CDR3 is 12 residues. In germline, CDR1 is SGHNT, CDR2 YYREEE (reference sequence).

The genes are TRBV7-8 and TRBJ1-6; D might be TRBD1 (6 bases). CDR3 length: 16 residues. Trimming stripped 0 bases from V and 7 bases from J, with 13 bases between. The germline CDR1 and CDR2 sequences are SGHVS and FQNEAQ. As DNA, the CDR3 is TGTGCCAGCAGCTTAGCGGCAAACAGGGCCAATTCACCCCTCCACTTT. It yields the protein CASSLAANRANSPLHF.

The chain joins TRBV15 to TRBJ1-1; 9 positions agree with TRBD1. Germline V gives CDR1 LNHNV, CDR2 YYDKDF (reference sequence). Trimming at V came to 1 base and at J to 1 base, leaving 1 base not matched to a gene. CDR3 size: 15 residues. The CDR3 DNA follows: TGTGCCACCAGCAGAGGGGGACAGGGGAACACTGAAGCTTTCTTT. Translating it yields CATSRGGQGNTEAFF.

J is TRBJ2-3 and V is TRBV5-1, with 9 bases identical to TRBD1. The CDR3 covers 15 residues. CDR1 is SGHRS, CDR2 YFSETQ, per germline. Trimming removed 4 bases from V and 3 bases from J; junction bases left unmatched: 6. The CDR3 spells CASSAGTGSTDTQYF. The CDR3 DNA sequence: TGCGCCAGCAGCGCCGGGACAGGGTCAACAGATACGCAGTATTTT. The whole variable domain, filled in from reference TRBV5-1 and TRBJ2-3, reads KAGVTQTPRYLIKTRGQQVTLSCSPISGHRSVSWYQQTPGQGLQFLFEYFSETQRNKGNFPGRFSGRQFSNSRSEMNVSTLELGDSALYLCASSAGTGSTDTQYFGPGTRLTVL.

This clone came up once. The chain links TRBV27 to TRBJ1-2; no clear D gene. The length of the CDR3 is 12 residues. Germline V CDR1 and CDR2: MNHEY, SMNVEV (reference sequence). Trimming removed 6 bases at V and 1 base at J, with 6 bases between. In DNA form, the CDR3 reads TGTGCCAGCAGGGCATATAACTATGGCTACACCTTC. It translates to CASRAYNYGYTF.